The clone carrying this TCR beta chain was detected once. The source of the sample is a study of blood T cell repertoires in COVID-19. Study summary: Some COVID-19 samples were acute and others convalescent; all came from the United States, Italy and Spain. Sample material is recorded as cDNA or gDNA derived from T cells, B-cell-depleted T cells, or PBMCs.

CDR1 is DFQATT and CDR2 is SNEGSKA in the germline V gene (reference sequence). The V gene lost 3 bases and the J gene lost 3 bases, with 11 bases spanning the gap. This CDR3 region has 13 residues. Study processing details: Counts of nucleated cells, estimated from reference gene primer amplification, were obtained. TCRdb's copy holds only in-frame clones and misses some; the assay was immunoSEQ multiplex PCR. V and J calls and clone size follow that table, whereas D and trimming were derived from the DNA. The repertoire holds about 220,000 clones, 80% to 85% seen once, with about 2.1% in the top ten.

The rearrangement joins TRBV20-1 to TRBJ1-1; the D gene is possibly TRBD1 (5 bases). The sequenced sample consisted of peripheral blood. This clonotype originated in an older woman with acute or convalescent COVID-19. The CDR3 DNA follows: TGCAGTGCTAGTTCGCCCAGGGACACTGAAGCTTTCTTT. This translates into CSASSPRDTEAFF.